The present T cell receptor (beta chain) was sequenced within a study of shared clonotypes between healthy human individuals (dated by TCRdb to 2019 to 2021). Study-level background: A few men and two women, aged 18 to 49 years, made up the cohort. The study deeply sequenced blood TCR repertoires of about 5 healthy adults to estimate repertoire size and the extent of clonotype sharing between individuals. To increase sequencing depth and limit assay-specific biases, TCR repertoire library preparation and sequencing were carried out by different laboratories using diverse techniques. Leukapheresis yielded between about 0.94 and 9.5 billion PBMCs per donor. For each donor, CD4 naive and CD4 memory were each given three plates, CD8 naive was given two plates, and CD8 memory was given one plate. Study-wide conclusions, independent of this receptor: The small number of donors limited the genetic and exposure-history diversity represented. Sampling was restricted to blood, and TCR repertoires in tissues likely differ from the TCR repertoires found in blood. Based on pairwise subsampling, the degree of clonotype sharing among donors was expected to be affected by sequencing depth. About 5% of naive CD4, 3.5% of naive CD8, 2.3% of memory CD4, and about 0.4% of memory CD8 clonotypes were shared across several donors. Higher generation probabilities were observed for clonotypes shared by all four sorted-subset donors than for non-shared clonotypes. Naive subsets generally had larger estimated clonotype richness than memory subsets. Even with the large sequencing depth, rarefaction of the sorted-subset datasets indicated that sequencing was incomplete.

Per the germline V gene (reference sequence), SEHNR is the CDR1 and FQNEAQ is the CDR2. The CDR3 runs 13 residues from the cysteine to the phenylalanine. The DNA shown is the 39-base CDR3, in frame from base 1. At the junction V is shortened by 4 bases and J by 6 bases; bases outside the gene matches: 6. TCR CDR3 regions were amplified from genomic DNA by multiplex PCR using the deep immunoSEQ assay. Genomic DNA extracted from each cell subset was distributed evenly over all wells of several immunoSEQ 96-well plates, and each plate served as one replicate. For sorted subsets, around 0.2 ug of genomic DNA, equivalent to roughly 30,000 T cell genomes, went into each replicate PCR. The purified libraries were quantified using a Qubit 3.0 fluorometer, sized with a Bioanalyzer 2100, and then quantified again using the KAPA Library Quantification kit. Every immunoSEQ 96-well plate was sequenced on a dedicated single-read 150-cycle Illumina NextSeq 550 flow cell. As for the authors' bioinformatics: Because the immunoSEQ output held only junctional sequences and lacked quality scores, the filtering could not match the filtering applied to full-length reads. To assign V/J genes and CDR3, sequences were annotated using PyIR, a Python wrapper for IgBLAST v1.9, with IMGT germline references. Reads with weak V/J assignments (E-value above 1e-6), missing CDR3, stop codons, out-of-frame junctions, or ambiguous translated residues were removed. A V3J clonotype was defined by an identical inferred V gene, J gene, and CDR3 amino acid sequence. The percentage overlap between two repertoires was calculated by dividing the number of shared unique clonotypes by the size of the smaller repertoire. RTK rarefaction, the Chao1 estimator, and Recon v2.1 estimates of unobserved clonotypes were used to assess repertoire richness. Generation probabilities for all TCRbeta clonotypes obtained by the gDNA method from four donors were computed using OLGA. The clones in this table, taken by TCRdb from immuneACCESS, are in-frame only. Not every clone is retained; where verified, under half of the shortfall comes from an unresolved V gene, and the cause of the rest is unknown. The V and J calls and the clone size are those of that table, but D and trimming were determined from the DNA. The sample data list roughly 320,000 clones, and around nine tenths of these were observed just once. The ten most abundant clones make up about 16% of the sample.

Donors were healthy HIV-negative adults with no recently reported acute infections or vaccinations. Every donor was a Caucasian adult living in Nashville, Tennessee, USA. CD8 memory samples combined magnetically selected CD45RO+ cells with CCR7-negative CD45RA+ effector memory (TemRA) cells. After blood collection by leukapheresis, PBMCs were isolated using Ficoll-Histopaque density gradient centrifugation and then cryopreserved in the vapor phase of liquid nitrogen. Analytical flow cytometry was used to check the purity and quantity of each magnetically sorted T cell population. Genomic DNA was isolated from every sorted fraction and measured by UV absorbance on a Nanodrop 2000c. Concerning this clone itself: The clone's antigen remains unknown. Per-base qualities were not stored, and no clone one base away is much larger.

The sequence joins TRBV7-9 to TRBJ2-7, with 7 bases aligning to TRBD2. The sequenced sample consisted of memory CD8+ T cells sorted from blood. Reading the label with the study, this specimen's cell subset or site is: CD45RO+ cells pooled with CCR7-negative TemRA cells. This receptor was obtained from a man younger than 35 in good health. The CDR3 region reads CASSSHLAVEQYF. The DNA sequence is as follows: TGTGCCAGCAGCTCGCACCTAGCGGTCGAGCAGTACTTC.